This TCR beta chain is from a study of T cells in pancreatic ductal adenocarcinoma. CDR1 is SGHTA, CDR2 FQGNSA, per germline. Trimming took off 1 base at V and 2 bases at J, with 8 bases between the two ends. The CDR3 contains 14 residues. The selected patients with pancreatic ductal adenocarcinoma had surgery but no neoadjuvant therapy. A note on this clone: The target antigen is unknown.

TCRdb's copy holds only in-frame clones and misses some; the assay was immunoSEQ multiplex PCR. The sample has about 4,200 clones, about 64% seen once. Study-wide results and caveats: Enrichment of CD45RO+ effector over naive T cells in tumors may bias clonality.

The sequenced sample was pancreatic tumor tissue. The TCR comes from a human donor with pancreatic ductal adenocarcinoma. The V gene is TRBV7-2, the J gene TRBJ2-5; maybe TRBD1 (5 bases). The CDR3 here is CASSLGGKQETQYF. The DNA of the CDR3 is TGTGCCAGCAGCTTAGGGGGCAAACAAGAGACCCAGTACTTC.